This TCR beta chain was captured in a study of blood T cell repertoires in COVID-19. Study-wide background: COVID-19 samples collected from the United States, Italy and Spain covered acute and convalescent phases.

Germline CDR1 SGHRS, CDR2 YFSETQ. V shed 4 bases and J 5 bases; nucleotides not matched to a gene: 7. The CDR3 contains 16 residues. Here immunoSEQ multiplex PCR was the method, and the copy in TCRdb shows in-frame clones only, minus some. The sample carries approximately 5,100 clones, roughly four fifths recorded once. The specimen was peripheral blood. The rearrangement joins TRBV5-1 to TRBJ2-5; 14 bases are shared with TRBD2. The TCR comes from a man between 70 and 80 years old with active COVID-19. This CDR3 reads CASSALTSGGAETQYF. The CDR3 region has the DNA TGCGCCAGCAGCGCGCTGACTAGCGGGGGGGCTGAGACCCAGTACTTC.